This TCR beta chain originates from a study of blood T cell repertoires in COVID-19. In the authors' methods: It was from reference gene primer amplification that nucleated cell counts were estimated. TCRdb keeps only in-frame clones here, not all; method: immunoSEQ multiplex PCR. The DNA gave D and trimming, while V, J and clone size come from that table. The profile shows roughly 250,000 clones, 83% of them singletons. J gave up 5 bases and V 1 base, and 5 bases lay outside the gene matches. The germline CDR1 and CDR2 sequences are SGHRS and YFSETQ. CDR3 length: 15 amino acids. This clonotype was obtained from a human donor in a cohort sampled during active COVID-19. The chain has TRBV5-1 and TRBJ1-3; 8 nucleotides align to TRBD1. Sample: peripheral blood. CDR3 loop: CASSLRQGARNTIYF. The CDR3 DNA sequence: TGCGCCAGCAGCTTGCGTCAGGGGGCTCGAAACACCATATATTTT.